This TCR beta chain was identified during a study of cytotoxic CD8 clonotypes in ibrutinib-treated CLL. The study's findings and limits: Sustained-remission and progressing patients had different sampling times. Baseline-level clonality went beyond age-matched healthy donors and moved in step with circulating CD8+ T-cell counts. Public clonotypes, rarely seen, contracted or held steady on treatment.

V trimming: 9 bases; J trimming: 2 bases; junction bases outside the gene matches: 5. This CDR3 spans 14 amino acids. Germline V gene data show CDR1 as MGHDK and CDR2 as SYGVNS. Details on this clone: Its antigen is not identified.

The table came from immunoSEQ multiplex PCR; TCRdb's copy has only in-frame clones and leaves some out. The repertoire includes more than 110,000 clones, around 90% of them detected once, and 10% to 14% sits in the top ten. The rearrangement uses TRBV25-1 and TRBJ2-3; 10 nucleotides line up with TRBD1. The sequence was obtained from a human donor with chronic lymphocytic leukemia. The sample in question was PBMCs, obtained after 12 months of ibrutinib treatment. The CDR3 region is CASLDRGNTDTQYF. The CDR3 nucleotides are TGTGCCAGTCTGGACAGGGGGAACACAGATACGCAGTATTTT.